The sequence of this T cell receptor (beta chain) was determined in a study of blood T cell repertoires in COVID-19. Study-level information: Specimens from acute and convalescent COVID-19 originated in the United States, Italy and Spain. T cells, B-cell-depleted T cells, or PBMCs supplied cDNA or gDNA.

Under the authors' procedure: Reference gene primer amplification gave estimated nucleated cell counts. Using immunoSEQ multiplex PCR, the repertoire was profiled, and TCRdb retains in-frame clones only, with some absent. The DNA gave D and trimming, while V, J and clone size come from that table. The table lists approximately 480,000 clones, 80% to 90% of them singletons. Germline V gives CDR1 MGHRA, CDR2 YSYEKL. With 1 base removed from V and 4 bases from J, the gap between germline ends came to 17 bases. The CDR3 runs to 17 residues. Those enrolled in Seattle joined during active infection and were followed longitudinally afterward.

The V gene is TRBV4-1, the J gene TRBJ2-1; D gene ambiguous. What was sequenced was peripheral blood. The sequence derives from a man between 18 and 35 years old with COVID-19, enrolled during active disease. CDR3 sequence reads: CASSQVLTNTLYNEQFF. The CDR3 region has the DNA TGCGCCAGCAGCCAAGTCCTCACGAACACCCTTTACAATGAGCAGTTCTTC.